The 10 T cell receptor beta chains reported below all come from one sample, sequenced in a study of T cells after yellow fever vaccination. TCRdb reprocessed the 5' RACE reads via MiXCR and lists one record per CDR3 protein. The sample holds approximately 12,000 distinct CDR3 sequences, 5.5% to 6% seen once. This specimen was PBMCs, either bulk or a sorted T-cell subset (CD4+, CD8+, memory, or dextramer-sorted; not recorded which), taken on the day of the yellow fever booster vaccination. The receptors originated from a young man who received the YFV17D yellow fever vaccine.

Within the sample, this clonotype is medium-sized. The chain uses TRBV7-2 and TRBJ2-1; 8 bases align to TRBD2. J lost 9 bases, V lost 5 bases, and 12 bases had no gene match. The CDR3 extends over 15 amino acids. The germline gives CDR1 SGHTA, CDR2 FQGNSA. The CDR3: CASSQIGSGIGEQFF. The CDR3 coding sequence is TGTGCCAGCAGCCAGATCGGTAGCGGGATAGGTGAGCAGTTCTTC.

This clonotype was observed at least ten times. This chain connects TRBV12-3 or TRBV12-4 to TRBJ2-2; D is unclear. The length of the CDR3 is 15 residues. V lost 3 bases and J 0 bases, leaving 8 bases between the germline ends. DNA for the CDR3: TGTGCCAGCAGTTTTACCGGGTCGAACACCGGGGAGCTGTTTTTT. Residues: CASSFTGSNTGELFF.

The chain carries TRBV12-2 and TRBJ2-1; TRBD2 is the table's D call and was not checked against the DNA. TRBV12-2 represents a pseudogene. The length of the CDR3 is 15 residues. The CDR3, as DNA: TGTGCAAGTCGGGTCTGTAAGCGGGGGGACAATGAGCAGTTCTTC. Translating gives CASRVCKRGDNEQFF.

The chain employs TRBV20-1 and TRBJ2-1, with TRBD2 as a possible D gene (6 bases). This CDR3 has 13 residues. The ends were cut back, 3 bases at V and 9 bases at J, with 15 bases in the middle. Germline V gives CDR1 DFQATT, CDR2 SNEGSKA (reference sequence). In DNA, the CDR3 is TGCAGTGCTAGGACTAGAGGCGGGTTTGAGCAGTTCTTC. Protein: CSARTRGGFEQFF.

This clonotype was seen repeatedly, ten times or more. V gene TRBV20-1 combines with J gene TRBJ2-7; 12 bases are a match to TRBD2. The junction had 12 bases not matched to a gene; V was cut back by 6 bases and J by 3 bases. The CDR3 has 16 amino acids. The V gene's germline CDR1 is DFQATT and CDR2 SNEGSKA (reference sequence). As DNA, the CDR3 is TGCAGTGCCTCAGACCGGCCGGGACTAGCGGGCTACGAGCAGTACTTC. This gives the protein CSASDRPGLAGYEQYF.

This clonotype ranks as medium-sized. The gene calls are TRBV7-8 and TRBJ1-6, with 8 bases aligning to TRBD1. J was trimmed by 8 bases and V by 4 bases; bases with no gene match: 4. The CDR3 spans 14 residues. Germline V gene sequence: CDR1 SGHVS, CDR2 FQNEAQ. CDR3: CASSSQGEYSPLHF. In DNA, the CDR3 is TGTGCCAGCAGCTCACAGGGGGAGTATTCACCCCTCCACTTT.

There are many counts of this clonotype. V gene TRBV19 combines with J gene TRBJ2-2; tentative D call: TRBD2 (6 bases). Looked up from germline, CDR1 is LNHDA and CDR2 is SQIVND (reference sequence). This CDR3 comprises 14 residues. Trimming shortened V by 5 bases and J by 1 base, and 8 bases separated the two germline ends. Written as DNA, the CDR3 is TGTGCCAGTAGTTGGCGGGAGAACACCGGGGAGCTGTTTTTT. This translates into CASSWRENTGELFF.

This clonotype occurred many times. The CDR3 nucleotides are TGTGCCAGCAGCCGACGACCCTTTAGCGGGGTTAGCACAGATACGCAGTATTTT. It is translated as CASSRRPFSGVSTDTQYF. The J gene is TRBJ2-3, the V gene TRBV11-2, with TRBD2 identical over 8 bases. The V segment lost 5 bases and the J segment 0 bases; nucleotides outside the gene matches: 13. CDR3 length: 18 residues. CDR1 is SGHAT and CDR2 is FQNNGV in the germline V gene.

In this sample, this clonotype turned up a few times. The chain has TRBV20-1 and TRBJ2-7, with 7 bases that match TRBD2. CDR1 and CDR2 (germline): DFQATT, SNEGSKA (reference sequence). The V and J ends lost 2 bases and 6 bases, in that order; junction bases with no gene match: 13. This CDR3 is 15 amino acids long. For the CDR3, the DNA is TGCAGTGCTAGATCGAGGCGGGAGACCCTTCGCGAGCAGTACTTC. Translation gives CSARSRRETLREQYF.

This clonotype was counted ten times or more. The chain has TRBV15 and TRBJ1-5; TRBD1 is a possible D gene (5 bases). The CDR3 sequence is 14 residues long. V was cut by 1 base and J by 5 bases, with 9 bases left in between. CDR1 LNHNV and CDR2 YYDKDF come from the germline V gene (reference sequence). The CDR3 DNA reads TGTGCCACCAGCAGAGCGGGGGGGGATCAGCCCCAGCATTTT. Encoded protein: CATSRAGGDQPQHF. Combining the CDR3 with reference TRBV15 and TRBJ1-5 gives the whole variable domain DAMVIQNPRYQVTQFGKPVTLSCSQTLNHNVMYWYQQKSSQAPKLLFHYYDKDFNNEADTPDNFQSRRPNTSFCFLDIRSPGLGDTAMYLCATSRAGGDQPQHFGDGTRLSIL.